The entry below describes one T cell receptor (beta chain). The record originates from a study of blood T cell repertoires in COVID-19. Sequencing was performed with immunoSEQ multiplex PCR; in TCRdb, only in-frame clones are kept and a portion is missing. The sample shows a few hundred thousand clones, roughly four fifths of them seen only once. There are 11 residues in the CDR3. V was trimmed by 1 base and J by 11 bases, leaving 8 bases between them. CDR1 is SGHDN and CDR2 is FVKESK in the germline V gene. The TCR was taken from a woman between 45 and 60 years old who had recovered from COVID-19. What was sequenced was PBMCs or T cells enriched from blood (not recorded which). The V call is TRBV14, the J call TRBJ1-1, with D unclear. This CDR3 reads CASSQGFRAFF. The DNA of the CDR3 is TGTGCCAGCAGCCAAGGCTTTCGGGCTTTCTTT.